There are a few counts of the clone carrying this TCR beta chain. The sample comes from a study of blood T cell repertoires in COVID-19. Across the study: From T cells, B-cell-depleted T cells, or PBMCs came the material, which was cDNA or gDNA.

The protocol was immunoSEQ multiplex PCR, while the TCRdb copy is restricted to in-frame clones and leaves out a portion. The sample shows about 57,000 clones, roughly 82% of them seen only once. V was trimmed by 5 bases and J by 4 bases, leaving 11 bases between them. The CDR3 runs to 13 residues. Germline loops: CDR1 LNHDA, CDR2 SQIVND (reference sequence). This chain connects TRBV19 to TRBJ1-2; D gene uncertain. The clonotype originates from a woman aged 55-69 years with acute or convalescent COVID-19. Sequencing was performed on peripheral blood. The CDR3, as DNA: TGTGCCAGTAGTTCCCCGCCAGGCTATGGCTACACCTTC. It yields the protein CASSSPPGYGYTF.